This is a list of T cell receptor beta chains from one sample in a study of radiation and T cells in renal cell carcinoma. Repertoires were generated with immunoSEQ multiplex PCR, while TCRdb's copy carries only in-frame clones and drops some. This sample carries 120,000 to 150,000 clones, 86% of them seen once, and the ten largest clones take 15% to 20%. The source was blood, collected from a patient whose treatment included radiotherapy and nephrectomy. These TCRs come from a woman in her forties or fifties with renal cell carcinoma. Both conserved end residues are part of each CDR3. D genes are given only for firm matches. Size values are once, few and many counts, or a class for expanded clones, and some rows have none.

>.|TRBV28|TRBD1|TRBJ2-3
CASREQTGVDTQYF
TGTGCCAGCAGAGAACAGACAGGGGTAGATACGCAGTATTTT
>.|TRBV5-8|TRBD1|TRBJ1-5
CASSRDRGGQPQHF
TGTGCCAGCAGCCGAGACAGGGGAGGTCAGCCCCAGCATTTT
>.|TRBV7-9|.|TRBJ2-7
CASSGTLNYEQYF
TGTGCCAGCTCAGGGACGCTAAACTACGAGCAGTACTTC
>.|TRBV11-2|.|TRBJ1-4
CASSPVRSEKLFF
TGTGCCAGCAGCCCAGTCCGTTCTGAAAAACTGTTTTTT
>.|TRBV7-8|.|TRBJ1-3
CASSLGSRNSGNTIYF
TGTGCCAGCAGCTTAGGTTCCAGGAACTCTGGAAACACCATATATTTT
>once|TRBV7-3|.|TRBJ2-7
CASSLRARYEQYF
TGTGCCAGCAGCTTGAGGGCTAGGTACGAGCAGTACTTC
>.|TRBV7-2|.|TRBJ2-5
CASSSTTAWTQYF
TGTGCCAGCAGCTCCACAACCGCCTGGACCCAGTACTTC
>.|TRBV4-2|TRBD1|TRBJ1-4
CASSFEGGTGGHNEKLFF
TGTGCCAGCAGCTTTGAAGGTGGGACAGGGGGCCATAATGAAAAACTGTTTTTT
>.|TRBV6-6|.|TRBJ1-5
CASSTNPGSNQPQHF
TGTGCCAGCAGCACCAACCCAGGAAGCAATCAGCCCCAGCATTTT
>.|TRBV11-2|.|TRBJ1-5
CASSLSNQPQHF
TGTGCCAGCAGCTTATCTAATCAGCCCCAGCATTTT
>few|TRBV28|.|TRBJ1-1
CASRPEGTEAFF
TGTGCCAGCAGACCTGAGGGGACTGAAGCTTTCTTT
>.|TRBV5-4|.|TRBJ2-2
CASSQLNTGELFF
TGTGCCAGCAGTCAGCTCAACACCGGGGAGCTGTTTTTT
>once|TRBV9|.|TRBJ2-7
CASSRMSGQQSPEQYF
TGTGCCAGCAGCCGCATGTCCGGACAACAAAGTCCCGAGCAGTACTTC
>.|TRBV27|.|TRBJ2-7
CASSSSTRSSYEQYF
TGTGCCAGCAGTTCATCGACGAGGAGCTCCTACGAGCAGTACTTC
>.|TRBV6-1|.|TRBJ1-1
CASRRGAMNTEAFF
TGTGCCAGCCGCCGGGGAGCCATGAACACTGAAGCTTTCTTT
>.|TRBV7-6|.|TRBJ2-2
CASSLGPGELFF
TGTGCCAGCAGCTTAGGACCCGGGGAGCTGTTTTTT
>.|TRBV5-1|TRBD2|TRBJ2-5
CASSLSPAGSGGQETQYF
TGCGCCAGCAGCTTGTCTCCCGCAGGATCGGGGGGCCAAGAGACCCAGTACTTC
>.|TRBV7-9|TRBD2|TRBJ2-1
CASSDPASGESSYNEQFF
TGTGCCAGCAGCGACCCTGCTAGCGGAGAGAGCTCCTACAATGAGCAGTTCTTC
>.|TRBV6-1|.|TRBJ1-5
CASSDRQNSNQPQHF
TGTGCCAGCAGTGATAGGCAGAATAGCAATCAGCCCCAGCATTTT
>.|TRBV9|TRBD2|TRBJ2-5
CASRGSGGAQYF
TGTGCCAGCAGGGGCTCCGGGGGGGCCCAGTACTTC
>.|TRBV6-1|.|TRBJ2-3
CASSDKGNTDTQYF
TGTGCCAGCAGTGACAAGGGGAACACAGATACGCAGTATTTT
>.|TRBV19|.|TRBJ1-2
CASSITGGNYGYTF
TGTGCCAGTAGTATCACCGGGGGGAACTATGGCTACACCTTC
>few|TRBV19|.|TRBJ1-6
CASTSGERAYNSPLHF
TGTGCCAGTACCTCGGGGGAGCGGGCCTATAATTCACCCCTCCACTTT
>once|TRBV5-1|.|TRBJ1-2
CASSLDGGSTYGYTF
TGCGCCAGCAGCTTGGACGGGGGGTCTACCTATGGCTACACCTTC
>.|TRBV28|.|TRBJ2-7
CASLRTASSYEQYF
TGTGCCAGCCTTAGGACAGCGAGCTCCTACGAGCAGTACTTC
>.|TRBV5-1|TRBD2|TRBJ2-7
CASSVEAGLAGIYEQYF
TGCGCCAGCAGCGTAGAGGCGGGACTAGCGGGGATTTACGAGCAGTACTTC
>.|TRBV5-1|TRBD1|TRBJ2-3
CASSEATGTVSTDTQYF
TGCGCCAGCAGCGAAGCAACCGGGACAGTGAGCACAGATACGCAGTATTTT
>.|TRBV28|.|TRBJ1-1
CASSLWKGSGNTEAFF
TGTGCCAGCAGTTTGTGGAAGGGGTCGGGGAACACTGAAGCTTTCTTT
>.|TRBV5-1|TRBD2|TRBJ2-2
CASSLRLAETGELFF
TGCGCCAGCAGCTTGAGACTAGCGGAGACCGGGGAGCTGTTTTTT
>.|TRBV19|.|TRBJ1-2
CASSIEDGSGGYTF
TGTGCCAGTAGTATAGAGGACGGCTCCGGGGGCTACACCTTC
>.|TRBV10-1|TRBD1|TRBJ1-2
CASSEGQGSGYTF
TGCGCCAGCAGTGAGGGACAGGGCAGCGGCTACACCTTC